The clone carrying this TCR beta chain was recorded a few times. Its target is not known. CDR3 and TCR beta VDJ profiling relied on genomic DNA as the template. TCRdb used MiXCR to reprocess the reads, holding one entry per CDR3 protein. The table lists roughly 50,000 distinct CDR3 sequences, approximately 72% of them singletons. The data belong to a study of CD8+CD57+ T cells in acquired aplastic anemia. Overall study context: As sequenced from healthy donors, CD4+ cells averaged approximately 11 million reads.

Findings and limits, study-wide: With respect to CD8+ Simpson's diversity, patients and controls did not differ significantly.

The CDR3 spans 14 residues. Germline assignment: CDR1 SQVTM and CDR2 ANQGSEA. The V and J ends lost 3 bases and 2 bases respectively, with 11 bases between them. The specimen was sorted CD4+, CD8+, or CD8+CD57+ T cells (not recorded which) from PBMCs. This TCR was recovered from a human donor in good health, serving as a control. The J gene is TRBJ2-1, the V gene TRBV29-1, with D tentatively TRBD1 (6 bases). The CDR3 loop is CSVDAGATYNEQFF. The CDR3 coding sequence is TGCAGCGTTGACGCAGGGGCTACCTACAATGAGCAGTTCTTC.